These T cell receptor beta chains were read from a single sample in a study of tumor and adjacent non-tumor tissue in lung cancer. TCRdb recomputed calls from the multiplex PCR reads with MiXCR, one row per CDR3 protein. Here the sample spans 77,000 or so distinct CDR3 sequences, under 85% being singletons. Sequenced sample: lung tumor tissue. The receptors stem from a woman in her forties or fifties with non-small cell lung cancer. CDR3s include the opening cysteine and the closing phenylalanine or tryptophan. D genes are given only for firm matches. Some rows mark clone size as missing; the rest say once, few, many or name a class of expanded clone.

TRBV30,many,.,TRBJ1-1,CAWSVRNTEAFF,TGTGCCTGGAGTGTGAGGAACACTGAAGCTTTCTTT
TRBV29-1,.,.,TRBJ2-1,CSVEDHVGWSSYNEQFF,TGCAGCGTTGAAGATCATGTGGGATGGAGCTCCTACAATGAGCAGTTCTTC
TRBV12-3/TRBV12-4,.,.,TRBJ2-2,CASNLGVTGELFF,TGTGCCAGTAATTTAGGAGTTACGGGGGAGCTGTTTTTT
TRBV19,.,TRBD1,TRBJ1-1,CASSRLPGGADYTEAFF,TGTGCCAGTAGCAGACTTCCAGGGGGCGCTGATTACACTGAAGCTTTCTTT
TRBV4-2,.,.,TRBJ1-1,CASCHEEGIGTEAFF,TGTGCCAGCTGCCACGAAGAAGGGATTGGCACTGAAGCTTTCTTT
TRBV6-5,.,.,TRBJ2-2,CASKGIGLGFGELFF,TGTGCCTCCAAAGGAATTGGGTTAGGTTTCGGGGAGCTGTTTTTT
TRBV6-6,.,TRBD1,TRBJ2-1,CTSSYHRGASFNEQFF,TGTACCAGCAGTTACCACAGGGGAGCGTCCTTCAATGAGCAGTTCTTC
TRBV5-6,.,.,TRBJ2-1,CVSSSHNEQFF,TGTGTCAGCAGTTCTCACAATGAGCAGTTCTTC
TRBV11-2,.,.,TRBJ2-7,CASRLDSVSYVQYF,TGCGCCAGCAGGTTAGATTCCGTAAGCTACGTGCAGTACTTC
TRBV10-2,medium-sized,TRBD1,TRBJ2-7,CASDTGGSRYEQYF,TGCGCCAGCGATACAGGGGGTTCAAGGTACGAGCAGTACTTC
TRBV7-9,few,TRBD2,TRBJ2-3,CASSLLRGGRGDTQYF,TGTGCCAGCAGCCTCCTCCGGGGGGGCCGAGGAGATACGCAGTATTTT